This TCR delta chain was retrieved from a study of Vδ1+ human thymocytes (dated 2018 in TCRdb). With respect to the entire study: As a data resource, the study described the mRNA-level TRG and TRD CDR3 repertoires found in highly purified Vdelta1+ thymocytes taken from young children. Earlier work had validated the multiplex-based CDR3 amplicon strategy against 5'RACE-based methods for generating CDR3 amplicons. Overall study outcomes, separate from this receptor: The authors advised highly purified populations and single-cell validation, since unexpected Vdelta2 sequences could cause misinterpretation of bulk repertoire data. Donors did not cluster by age or sex, so the analyses were not stratified by age or sex. Unlike the oligoclonal repertoires in peripheral blood, the thymic TRG and TRD repertoires appeared highly polyclonal, with Gaussian CDR3 length distributions. Despite high sort purity, about 19% of thymic TRD sequences were Vdelta2 (and few Vdelta3), unlike peripheral blood Vdelta1+ controls. Donors shared many TRG clonotypes (up to 6.9x10^3), but TRD repertoires were essentially private, with at most 120 shared.

V ends up 3 bases short and J 6 bases short, with an unmatched junction base count of 13. The germline V gene encodes CDR1 TSWWSYY and CDR2 QGS. The CDR3 runs 17 amino acids, cysteine and phenylalanine included. CDR3 DNA only is kept here, 51 bases in frame from base 1. As to this clone: Its antigen remains undetermined. Base qualities are not provided; no much larger clone lies one nucleotide away.

RNA extraction was carried out with the RNeasy mini kit, and reverse transcription was then done using Superscript III. CDR3 amplicons were produced by multiplex PCR using pooled V-gene forward primers and a constant-region reverse primer with Illumina adaptor overhangs. After gel purification, the amplicons were indexed with Nextera index primers during eight to nine additional PCR cycles and then purified using AMPure XP beads. Libraries were sequenced on an Illumina MiSeq with paired-end 250 bp reads, dual indexing and around 22% PhiX spike-in. The study's processing was this. Read quality was checked with FastQC, and TRG read pairs were merged using ea-utils fastq-join. Sequences were annotated with IMGT/HighV-QUEST, keeping only productive sequences with unambiguous V-gene assignment; clonotypes were defined by identical CDR3 sequence. For downstream analysis, the tools were VDJtools 1.1.1, tcR 2.2.3, Treemap and vegan Shannon diversity in R 3.4.4. TCRdb reran clone calling on the public reads with CATT; rows sharing one DNA sequence were then combined. For this entry, the V and J calls and clone size follow TCRdb and not the study's own pipeline. The sample table contains 50,000 to 60,000 delta-chain clones; only one count was recorded for more than 12% of them. 0.3% to 0.5% of the sample rests with the top ten.

Thymic samples were depleted of alphabeta T cells, then CD3+ TCRVdelta1+ TCRVdelta2- thymocytes were FACS-sorted. The purity of the sorted Vdelta1+ thymocytes was between about 97% and 99.6%. Thymic specimens were obtained from 7 or 8 paediatric patients, aged from about 5 days to 16 months, who were undergoing corrective cardiac surgery. The thymic tissue was dispersed, and mononuclear cells were isolated using a Histopaque-1077 density gradient. Staining used anti-TCRVdelta1 clone TS8.2, anti-TCRVdelta2 clone B6, anti-CD3 clone HIT3a and anti-TCRalphabeta clone IP26 antibodies. The rearrangement joined TRDV1 to TRDJ1; TRDD3 matches 10 bases in the middle. The source is a girl less than two years old who had congenital heart surgery. Sequences were obtained from Vdelta1+ gamma-delta thymocytes from the thymus. Explained via the paper, the cell subset or site label denotes: FACS-sorted CD3+ TCRalphabeta- TCRVdelta1+ TCRVdelta2- thymocytes. The CDR3 region has the sequence CALGDLPVLGDPNKLIF. The DNA is as follows: TGTGCTCTTGGGGATCTCCCCGTACTGGGGGATCCCAATAAACTCATCTTT.